The rows below give T cell receptor beta chains drawn from one sample of a study of T-cell reconstitution after alpha-beta-depleted transplantation in children. Each CDR3 protein is one row after TCRdb ran MiXCR on the PCR reads. Of some 200,000 distinct CDR3 sequences listed, 13% to 15% are singletons. The material was PBMCs from the stem cell graft donor, obtained from the stem cell graft. The receptor source for this set is a human donor who donated a stem cell graft to a child with acute lymphoblastic leukemia. CDR3s leave out the opening cysteine and the closing phenylalanine or tryptophan. A D gene is named only where the DNA matches it firmly. Rows give clone size only sometimes, using once, few, many, or a class for an expanded clone.

V,size,D,CDR3
TRBV29-1,many,NA,SGKESGESVGTEAF
TRBV28,many,NA,ASSQQQETQY
TRBV24-1,many,NA,ATRSYNEQF
TRBV29-1,many,TRBD1,SALRGGASEKLF
TRBV12-3/TRBV12-4,many,NA,ASSLWASNYGYT
TRBV5-1,many,NA,ASSLVTEMNTEAF
TRBV30,NA,TRBD2,AGRLAGGNIQY
TRBV3-1,many,NA,ASSQDAASTDTQY
TRBV29-1,many,NA,SVQGESDTQY
TRBV25-1,many,NA,ASSSPRVDETGELF
TRBV6-1,many,NA,ASRIGLGGTTDTQY
TRBV6-5,many,TRBD1,ASRGQIYEQY
TRBV5-1,many,NA,ASSLGSQIIYEQY
TRBV29-1,once,NA,SVEAASGQETQY
TRBV7-9,many,TRBD1,ASSGTGSYEQY
TRBV12-3/TRBV12-4,few,TRBD2,ASKYQRERNNEQF
TRBV5-1,many,TRBD2,ASSFQSLAGGTGKTQY